This T cell receptor beta chain was profiled in a study of blood T cell repertoires in COVID-19. Whole-study context: Sites in the United States, Italy and Spain provided acute and convalescent COVID-19 samples.

As originally analysed: Reference gene primers were amplified, and this amplification served to estimate nucleated cell counts. Clones were read by immunoSEQ multiplex PCR, and TCRdb kept only the in-frame ones, dropping some. V, J and clone size are taken as reported in that table, and D and trimming were inferred from the DNA itself. The sample has around 130,000 clones; 75% to 90% are singletons. The CDR3 extends over 15 amino acids. The germline V and J ends were trimmed by 1 base and 6 bases, with 10 bases remaining between them. The germline V gene encodes CDR1 LNHDA and CDR2 SQIVND (reference sequence).

The chain links TRBV19 to TRBJ1-6; possibly TRBD1 for D (6 bases). The TCR comes from a human donor in a cohort sampled during active COVID-19. Sequencing used peripheral blood. The CDR3 loop reads CASSIGRGVNSPLHF. CDR3 nucleotides: TGTGCCAGTAGTATAGGCAGGGGAGTTAATTCACCCCTCCACTTT.